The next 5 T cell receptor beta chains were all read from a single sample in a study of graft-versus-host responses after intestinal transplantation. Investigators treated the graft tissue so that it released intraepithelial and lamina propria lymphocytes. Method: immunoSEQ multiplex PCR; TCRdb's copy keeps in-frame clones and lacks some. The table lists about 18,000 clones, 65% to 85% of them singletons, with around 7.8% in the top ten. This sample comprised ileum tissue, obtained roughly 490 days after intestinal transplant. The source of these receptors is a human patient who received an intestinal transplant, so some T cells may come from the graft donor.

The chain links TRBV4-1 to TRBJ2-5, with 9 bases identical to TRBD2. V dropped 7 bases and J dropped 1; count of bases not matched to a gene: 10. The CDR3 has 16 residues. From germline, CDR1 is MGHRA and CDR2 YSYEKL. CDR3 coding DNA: TGCGCCAGCACCCGCCAGGCGGGGGGGACCCAAGAGACCCAGTACTTC. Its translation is CASTRQAGGTQETQYF.

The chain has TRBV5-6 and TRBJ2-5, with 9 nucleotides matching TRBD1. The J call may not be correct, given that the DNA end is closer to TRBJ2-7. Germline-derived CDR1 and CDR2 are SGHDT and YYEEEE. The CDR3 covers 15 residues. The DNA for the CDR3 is TGTGCCAGCAGCCCCTTGGGGACAGGGTTTTACGAGCAGTACTTC. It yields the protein CASSPLGTGFYEQYF.

CDR3 sequence reads: CASSSRQGSYEQYF. The CDR3 bases are TGTGCCAGCAGCTCCCGACAGGGCTCCTACGAGCAGTACTTC. The chain joins TRBV7-2 to TRBJ2-7; 7 positions agree with TRBD1. This CDR3 has 14 amino acids. V was clipped by 4 bases and J by 0 bases; unmatched bases: 3. Germline V CDR1 and CDR2: SGHTA, FQGNSA.

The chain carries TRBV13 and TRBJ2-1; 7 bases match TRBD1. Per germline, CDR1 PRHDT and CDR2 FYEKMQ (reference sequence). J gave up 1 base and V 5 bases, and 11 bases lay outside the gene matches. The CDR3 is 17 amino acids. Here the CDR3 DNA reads TGTGCCAGCAGCCACATCGACGAGGGGGCTTCCTACAATGAGCAGTTCTTC. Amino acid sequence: CASSHIDEGASYNEQFF.

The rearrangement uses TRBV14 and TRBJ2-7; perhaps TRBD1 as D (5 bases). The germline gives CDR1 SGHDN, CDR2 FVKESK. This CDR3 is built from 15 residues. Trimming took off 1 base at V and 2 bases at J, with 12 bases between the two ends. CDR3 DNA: TGTGCCAGCAGCCAAGGACAGAGGTGGGCCTACGAGCAGTACTTC. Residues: CASSQGQRWAYEQYF.